These 14 T cell receptor beta chains were all obtained from the same sample, sequenced in a study of cytomegalovirus exposure and HLA in healthy donors. Use of 60 Vbeta and 13 Jbeta primers characterized the PCR. Profiled with immunoSEQ multiplex PCR; TCRdb holds only in-frame clones, not every one. The repertoire holds about 160,000 clones, roughly 78% seen once, with around 1.9% in the top ten. Sequenced sample: PBMCs. The source of these receptors is a man aged 40-50 years in good health and CMV-seronegative.

The chain combines TRBV11-3 with TRBJ2-5; D remains ambiguous. Germline V gene data show CDR1 as SGHNT and CDR2 as YENEEA. The CDR3 spans 13 residues. V was clipped by 5 bases and J by 5 bases, with 12 bases between them. The CDR3 DNA reads TGTGCCAGCAGCACTACGAAACGGGAGACCCAGTACTTC. It specifies CASSTTKRETQYF. Looking up the rest from reference TRBV11-3 and TRBJ2-5 gives the full variable domain: EAGVVQSPRYKIIEKKQPVAFWCNPISGHNTLYWYLQNLGQGPELLIRYENEEAVDDSQLPKDRFSAERLKGVDSTLKIQPAELGDSAVYLCASSTTKRETQYFGPGTRLLVL.

The chain employs TRBV18 and TRBJ2-5; perhaps TRBD2 as D (5 bases). Germline V gene lookup returns CDR1 KGHSH and CDR2 LQKENI. Trimming removed 6 bases from V and 1 base from J, with 18 bases in between. This CDR3 has 16 residues. For the CDR3, the DNA is TGTGCCAGCTCTCCAGTCGGGCCAGGACTCCAAGAGACCCAGTACTTC. This translates into CASSPVGPGLQETQYF.

The chain combines TRBV27 with TRBJ1-1; 7 bases agree with TRBD1. Germline CDR1 and CDR2: MNHEY and SMNVEV (reference sequence). The CDR3 runs to 14 residues. V gave up 6 bases and J gave up 7 bases; unmatched junction bases: 11. CDR3 nucleotides: TGTGCCAGCAGCGCGCGAACAGGGGCGTATGAAGCTTTCTTT. It is translated as CASSARTGAYEAFF.

The count of this clone is one. In DNA, the CDR3 is TGCAGCGTTGTATCAACGGGAGGGGGCGAGCAGTACTTC. Protein product: CSVVSTGGGEQYF. The chain has TRBV29-1 and TRBJ2-7, with 8 bases matching TRBD2. The length of the CDR3 is 13 residues. With V trimmed by 4 bases and J by 6 bases, 8 bases remained unmatched. The germline CDR1 and CDR2 sequences are SQVTM and ANQGSEA.

J is TRBJ2-1 and V is TRBV27, with 8 bases matching TRBD2. Trimming cost V 1 base and J 2 bases; bases outside gene matches: 7. The germline gives CDR1 MNHEY, CDR2 SMNVEV (reference sequence). The CDR3 is 17 amino acids. As DNA, the CDR3 is TGTGCCAGCAGTTTATTTAGCGGGACTATACCCTACAATGAGCAGTTCTTC. Its protein is CASSLFSGTIPYNEQFF.

The chain is built from TRBV7-2 and TRBJ2-5; D unresolved. Germline loops: CDR1 SGHTA, CDR2 FQGNSA. The V end was cut by 1 base, the J end by 5 bases, with 8 bases between. The CDR3 runs to 13 residues. The CDR3 is CASSLDRMETQYF. The CDR3 DNA follows: TGTGCCAGCAGCTTAGATCGTATGGAGACCCAGTACTTC.

This chain connects TRBV5-6 to TRBJ1-3, with D possibly TRBD1 on 6 matching bases. Per germline, CDR1 SGHDT and CDR2 YYEEEE. CDR3 length: 18 residues. V gave up 1 base and J gave up 0 bases, with 17 bases separating them. The CDR3 is CASSLRTELTVSGNTIYF. CDR3 DNA sequence: TGTGCCAGCAGCTTGAGGACAGAGCTTACCGTCTCTGGAAACACCATATATTTT.

This clone appeared a single time. The chain uses TRBV4-3 and TRBJ2-5; D is unclear. From germline, CDR1 is LGHNA and CDR2 YSLEER. The CDR3 sequence is 16 residues long. V lost 6 bases and J lost 2, with 19 bases in between. CDR3 sequence (DNA): TGCGCCAGCAGTCCTCGCTCGTTTGCTCGGCAAGAGACCCAGTACTTC. It yields the protein CASSPRSFARQETQYF.

The chain couples TRBV5-1 to TRBJ2-3, with a weak D call TRBD1 (6 bases). The CDR3 loop spans 14 amino acids. Germline lookup yields CDR1 SGHRS and CDR2 YFSETQ. V shed 3 bases and J shed 3 bases, with 11 bases lying between them. In nucleotides, the CDR3 is TGCGCCAGCAGCTCCGCCGACAGGACAGATACGCAGTATTTT. Translating it yields CASSSADRTDTQYF. Full variable domain (rest looked up from reference TRBV5-1 and TRBJ2-3): KAGVTQTPRYLIKTRGQQVTLSCSPISGHRSVSWYQQTPGQGLQFLFEYFSETQRNKGNFPGRFSGRQFSNSRSEMNVSTLELGDSALYLCASSSADRTDTQYFGPGTRLTVL.

The CDR3 nucleotides are TGTGCCAGCAGCTTCACCCGGCCAGCGGGCGCGAACACCGGGGAGCTGTTTTTT. As protein: CASSFTRPAGANTGELFF. V and J are TRBV7-8 and TRBJ2-2; perhaps TRBD2 as D (6 bases). The germline V gene has CDR1 SGHVS and CDR2 FQNEAQ. Trimming took off 3 bases at V and 0 bases at J, with 17 bases between the two ends. The CDR3 is 18 amino acids.

This sequence joins TRBV5-6 and TRBJ2-5; TRBD2 is a possible D gene (6 bases). V was shortened by 2 bases and J by 7 bases, with 15 bases between the two germline ends. Germline V gene lookup returns CDR1 SGHDT and CDR2 YYEEEE. The CDR3 is made up of 14 amino acids. The CDR3 region is CASSLRGPGVTQYF. DNA for the CDR3: TGTGCCAGCAGCTTACGAGGGCCGGGGGTGACCCAGTACTTC.

The V gene is TRBV5-8, the J gene TRBJ1-5, with D hard to call. Germline values: CDR1 SGHTS, CDR2 YDEGEE. This CDR3 is built from 11 residues. The V end lost 4 bases, the J end lost 9 bases, and 8 bases lay between the germline ends. The CDR3 sequence is CASSQERPQHF. In DNA, the CDR3 is TGTGCCAGCAGCCAAGAGAGGCCCCAGCATTTT.

The gene calls are TRBV2 and TRBJ1-1; TRBD1 matches 7 bases. Germline CDR1 and CDR2: SNHLY and FYNNEI. Trimming at V came to 6 bases and at J to 1 base, leaving 5 bases not matched to a gene. The CDR3 is made up of 14 amino acids. The CDR3 sequence: CASRSDRTNTEAFF. The CDR3 DNA reads as TGTGCCAGCAGGTCGGACAGGACGAACACTGAAGCTTTCTTT.

The count of this clone is one. The V call is TRBV10-3, the J call TRBJ2-1; no clear D gene. The CDR3 contains 12 residues. The germline V gene has CDR1 ENHRY and CDR2 SYGVKD. Between the trimmed V and J ends, which lost 5 bases and 6 bases, there was a span of 8 bases. For the CDR3, the DNA is TGTGCCATCAGTCCCCATAGCAATGAGCAGTTCTTC. Its protein is CAISPHSNEQFF.